This TCR beta chain emerged from a study of read filtering for tumor transcriptome and immune sequencing. Study context: Among patients, approximately 17 were male and some 15 female, aged roughly 45 to 85 (mean approximately 71). After DNase treatment, RNA was made into whole-transcriptome libraries.

With 1 base removed from V and 7 bases from J, the gap between germline ends came to 16 bases. The CDR3 is made up of 15 amino acids. CDR1 is SEHNR, CDR2 FQNEAQ, per germline (reference sequence). This clonotype occurred many times. From roughly 400 ng of RNA, a library with molecular barcoded alpha/delta and beta/gamma adaptors was made. TCRdb re-called the reads through MiXCR, storing one row per CDR3 protein. The data show some 46,000 distinct CDR3 sequences, more than 10% seen once. The TCR was taken from a donor at least 40 years old with multiple myeloma. The sample taken for sequencing was a population of CD138-negative cells sorted from bone marrow. The genes are TRBV7-9 and TRBJ1-2; no definite D call. The CDR3 loop is CASSLGDWGGSGYTF. For the CDR3, the DNA is TGTGCCAGCAGCTTAGGAGATTGGGGAGGAAGTGGCTACACCTTC.